Described below is a single T cell receptor beta chain sequence and its context. The antigen is undetermined. The data were obtained in a study of metastatic and nonmetastatic thyroid tumors. Thyroid surgery was preceded by no treatment in any patient. TCRdb recomputed clones from the PCR reads via MiXCR. The sample consists of about 23,000 clones, roughly 22% of them appearing once. There are 11 residues in the CDR3. Germline V gene data show CDR1 as SNHLY and CDR2 as FYNNEI. Between the trimmed V and J ends, which lost 5 bases and 8 bases, there was a span of 9 bases. Study-wide results and limits: A significant increase in TCR beta diversity was reportedly seen in malignant thyroid tumors relative to benign nodules, in blood and tumor.

This TCR derives from a female donor with papillary thyroid cancer or a benign thyroid nodule (not recorded which). Some clones in this sample may be carry-over from other donors' samples. The rearrangement links TRBV2 to TRBJ1-1, with a possible D match to TRBD1 (5 bases). Sequencing input: blood. The CDR3 DNA follows: TGTGCCAGCAGTCCACAGGCCGAAGCTTTCTTT. Amino acid sequence: CASSPQAEAFF.